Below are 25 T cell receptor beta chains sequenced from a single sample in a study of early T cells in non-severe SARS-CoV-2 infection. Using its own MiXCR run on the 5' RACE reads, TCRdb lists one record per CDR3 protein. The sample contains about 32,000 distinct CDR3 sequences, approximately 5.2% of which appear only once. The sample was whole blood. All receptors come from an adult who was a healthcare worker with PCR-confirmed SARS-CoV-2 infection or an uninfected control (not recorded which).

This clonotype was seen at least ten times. The CDR3 DNA sequence: TGTGCCAGCAGAGCCGGGACAGTAGAACCTGAAGCTTTCTTT. Translated, it gives CASRAGTVEPEAFF. V usage is TRBV12-3 or TRBV12-4 and J usage is TRBJ1-1, with 7 bases aligning to TRBD1. V lost 6 bases, J lost 6 bases, and 10 bases stayed unmatched. CDR3 length: 14 amino acids.

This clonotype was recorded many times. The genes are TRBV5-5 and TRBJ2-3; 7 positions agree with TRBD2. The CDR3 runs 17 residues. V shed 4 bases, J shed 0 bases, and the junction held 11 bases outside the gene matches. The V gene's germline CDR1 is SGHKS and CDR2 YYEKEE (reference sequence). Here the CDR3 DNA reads TGTGCCAGCAGCCTCTCCCCGCAGGGAGGGAGCACAGATACGCAGTATTTT. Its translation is CASSLSPQGGSTDTQYF.

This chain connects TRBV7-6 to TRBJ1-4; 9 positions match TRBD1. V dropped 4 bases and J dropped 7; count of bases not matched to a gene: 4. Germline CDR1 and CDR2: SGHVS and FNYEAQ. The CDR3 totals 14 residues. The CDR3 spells CASSWDRVGEKLFF. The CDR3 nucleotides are TGTGCCAGCAGCTGGGACAGGGTGGGTGAAAAACTGTTTTTT.

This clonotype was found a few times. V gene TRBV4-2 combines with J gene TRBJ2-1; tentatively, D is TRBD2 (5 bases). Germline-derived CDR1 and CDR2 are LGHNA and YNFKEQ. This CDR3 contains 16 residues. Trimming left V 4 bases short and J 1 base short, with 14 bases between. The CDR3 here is CASSLRTADSYNEQFF. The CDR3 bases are TGTGCCAGCAGCCTTCGGACTGCTGATTCCTACAATGAGCAGTTCTTC.

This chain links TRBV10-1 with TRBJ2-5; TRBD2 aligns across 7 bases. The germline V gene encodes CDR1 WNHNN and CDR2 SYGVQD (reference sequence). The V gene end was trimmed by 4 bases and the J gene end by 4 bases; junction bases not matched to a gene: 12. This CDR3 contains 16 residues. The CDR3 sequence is CASSGSSGSLGETQYF. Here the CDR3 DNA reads TGCGCCAGCAGTGGGTCTAGCGGCAGCCTCGGAGAGACCCAGTACTTC.

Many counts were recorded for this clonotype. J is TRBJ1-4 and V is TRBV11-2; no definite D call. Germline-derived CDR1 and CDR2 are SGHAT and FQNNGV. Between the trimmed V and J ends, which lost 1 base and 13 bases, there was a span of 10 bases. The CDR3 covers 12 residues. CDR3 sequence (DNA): TGTGCCAGCAGCTTAGCAACCAGTTCACTGTTTTTT. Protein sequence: CASSLATSSLFF.

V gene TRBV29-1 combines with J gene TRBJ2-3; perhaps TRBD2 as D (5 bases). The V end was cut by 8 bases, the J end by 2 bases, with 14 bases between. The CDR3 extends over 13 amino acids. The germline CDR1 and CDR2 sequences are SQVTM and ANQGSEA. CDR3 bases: TGCAGCATAGCTGGGAGCACCACAGATACGCAGTATTTT. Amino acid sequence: CSIAGSTTDTQYF.

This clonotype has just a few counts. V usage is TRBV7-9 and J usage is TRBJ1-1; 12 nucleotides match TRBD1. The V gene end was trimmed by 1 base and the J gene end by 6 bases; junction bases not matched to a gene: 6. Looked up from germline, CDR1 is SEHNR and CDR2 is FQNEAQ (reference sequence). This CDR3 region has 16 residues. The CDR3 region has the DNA TGTGCCAGCAGCTTAGGGGACAGGGGGCAATCGGCTGAAGCTTTCTTT. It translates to CASSLGDRGQSAEAFF.

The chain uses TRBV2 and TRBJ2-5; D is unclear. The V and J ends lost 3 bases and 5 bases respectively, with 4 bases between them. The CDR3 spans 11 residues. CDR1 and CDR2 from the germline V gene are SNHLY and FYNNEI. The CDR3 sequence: CASSDWETQYF. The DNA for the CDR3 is TGTGCCAGCAGTGATTGGGAGACCCAGTACTTC.

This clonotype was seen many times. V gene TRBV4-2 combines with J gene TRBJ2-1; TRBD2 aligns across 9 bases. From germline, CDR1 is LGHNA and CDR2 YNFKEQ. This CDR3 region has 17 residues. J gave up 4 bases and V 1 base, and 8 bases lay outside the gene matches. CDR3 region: CASSQGSLAGPYNEQFF. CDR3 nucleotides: TGTGCCAGCAGCCAAGGAAGTCTAGCGGGACCTTACAATGAGCAGTTCTTC.

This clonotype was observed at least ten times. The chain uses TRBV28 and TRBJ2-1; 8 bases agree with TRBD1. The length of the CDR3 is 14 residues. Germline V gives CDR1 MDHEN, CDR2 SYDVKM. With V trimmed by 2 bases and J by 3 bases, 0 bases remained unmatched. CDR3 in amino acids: CASSLGTGYNEQFF. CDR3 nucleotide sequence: TGTGCCAGCAGTTTAGGGACAGGCTACAATGAGCAGTTCTTC.

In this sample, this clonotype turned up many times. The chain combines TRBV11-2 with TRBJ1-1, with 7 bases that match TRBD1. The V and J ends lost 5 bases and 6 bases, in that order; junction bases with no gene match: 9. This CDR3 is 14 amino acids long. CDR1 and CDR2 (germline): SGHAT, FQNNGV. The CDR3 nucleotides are TGTGCCAGCAGCCCTAGACAGGGTTTCGCTGAAGCTTTCTTT. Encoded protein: CASSPRQGFAEAFF.

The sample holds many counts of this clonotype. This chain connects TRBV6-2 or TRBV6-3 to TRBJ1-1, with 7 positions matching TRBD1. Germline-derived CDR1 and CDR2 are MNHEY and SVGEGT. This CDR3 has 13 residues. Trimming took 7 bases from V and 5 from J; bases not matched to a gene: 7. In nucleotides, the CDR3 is TGTGCCAGCATTAGACAGGGAAAGACTGAAGCTTTCTTT. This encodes CASIRQGKTEAFF.

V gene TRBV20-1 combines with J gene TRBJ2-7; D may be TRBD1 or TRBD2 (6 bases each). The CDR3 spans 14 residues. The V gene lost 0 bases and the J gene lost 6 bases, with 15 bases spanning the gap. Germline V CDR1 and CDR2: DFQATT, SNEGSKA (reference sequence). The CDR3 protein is CSARDMGGHGEQYF. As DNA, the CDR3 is TGCAGTGCTAGAGATATGGGGGGCCATGGCGAGCAGTACTTC.

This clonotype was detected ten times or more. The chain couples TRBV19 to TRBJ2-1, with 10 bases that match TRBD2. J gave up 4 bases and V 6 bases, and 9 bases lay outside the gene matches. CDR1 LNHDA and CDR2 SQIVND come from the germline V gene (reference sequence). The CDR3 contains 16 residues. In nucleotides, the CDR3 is TGTGCCAGTAGGAAGTCTAGCGGGAGTGGGTACAATGAGCAGTTCTTC. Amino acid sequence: CASRKSSGSGYNEQFF.

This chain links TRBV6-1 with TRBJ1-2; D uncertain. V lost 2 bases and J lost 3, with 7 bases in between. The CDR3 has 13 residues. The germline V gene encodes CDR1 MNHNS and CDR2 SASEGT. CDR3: CASSEREYYGYTF. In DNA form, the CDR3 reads TGTGCCAGCAGTGAAAGGGAGTACTATGGCTACACCTTC.

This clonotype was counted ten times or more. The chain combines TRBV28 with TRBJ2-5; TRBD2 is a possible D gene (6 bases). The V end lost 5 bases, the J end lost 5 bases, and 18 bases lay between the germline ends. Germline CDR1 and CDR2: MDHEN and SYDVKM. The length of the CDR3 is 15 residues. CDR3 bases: TGTGCCAGCAGTCCTCTCGGAGGGCCGCGTGAGACCCAGTACTTC. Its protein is CASSPLGGPRETQYF.

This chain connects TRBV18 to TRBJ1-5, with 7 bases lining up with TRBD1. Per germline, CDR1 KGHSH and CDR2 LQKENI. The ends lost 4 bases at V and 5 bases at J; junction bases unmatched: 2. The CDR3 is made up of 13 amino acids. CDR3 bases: TGTGCCAGCTCACAAGACAGGGATCAGCCCCAGCATTTT. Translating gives CASSQDRDQPQHF.

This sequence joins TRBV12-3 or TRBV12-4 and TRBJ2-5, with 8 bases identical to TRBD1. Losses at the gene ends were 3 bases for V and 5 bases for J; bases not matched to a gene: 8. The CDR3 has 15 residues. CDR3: CASSFAAGGRETQYF. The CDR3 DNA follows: TGTGCCAGCAGTTTTGCGGCAGGGGGCCGGGAGACCCAGTACTTC.

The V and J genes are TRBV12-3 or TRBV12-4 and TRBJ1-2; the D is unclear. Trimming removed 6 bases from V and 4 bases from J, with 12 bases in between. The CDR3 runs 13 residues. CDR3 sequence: CASSPRPFYGYTF. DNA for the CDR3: TGTGCCAGCAGCCCCAGGCCTTTCTATGGCTACACCTTC.

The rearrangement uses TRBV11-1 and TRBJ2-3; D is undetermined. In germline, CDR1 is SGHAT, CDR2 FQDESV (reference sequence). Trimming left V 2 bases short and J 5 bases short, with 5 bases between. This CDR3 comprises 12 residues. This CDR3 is CASSLIGDTQYF. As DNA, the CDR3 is TGTGCCAGCAGCTTAATTGGAGATACGCAGTATTTT.

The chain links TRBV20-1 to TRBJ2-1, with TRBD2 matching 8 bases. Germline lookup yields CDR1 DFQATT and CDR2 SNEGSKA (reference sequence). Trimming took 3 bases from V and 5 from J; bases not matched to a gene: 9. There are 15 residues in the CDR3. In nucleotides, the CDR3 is TGCAGTGCTAGCGGGAGGGCCTGGGGGAACAATGAGCAGTTCTTC. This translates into CSASGRAWGNNEQFF.

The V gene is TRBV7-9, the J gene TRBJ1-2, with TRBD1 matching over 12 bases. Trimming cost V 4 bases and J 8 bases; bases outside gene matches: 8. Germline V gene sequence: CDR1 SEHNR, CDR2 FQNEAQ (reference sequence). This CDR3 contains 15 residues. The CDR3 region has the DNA TGTGCCAGCAGCTCGCCGGGACAGGGGGCGAGGGGCTACACCTTC. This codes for CASSSPGQGARGYTF.

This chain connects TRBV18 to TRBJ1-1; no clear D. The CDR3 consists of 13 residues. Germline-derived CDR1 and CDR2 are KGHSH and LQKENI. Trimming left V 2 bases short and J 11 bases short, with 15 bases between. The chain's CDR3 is CASSPDAEGYAFF. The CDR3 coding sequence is TGTGCCAGCTCACCAGACGCGGAGGGCTATGCTTTCTTT. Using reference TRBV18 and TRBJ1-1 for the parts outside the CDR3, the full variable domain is NAGVMQNPRHLVRRRGQEARLRCSPMKGHSHVYWYRQLPEEGLKFMVYLQKENIIDESGMPKERFSAEFPKEGPSILRIQQVVRGDSAAYFCASSPDAEGYAFFGQGTRLTVV.

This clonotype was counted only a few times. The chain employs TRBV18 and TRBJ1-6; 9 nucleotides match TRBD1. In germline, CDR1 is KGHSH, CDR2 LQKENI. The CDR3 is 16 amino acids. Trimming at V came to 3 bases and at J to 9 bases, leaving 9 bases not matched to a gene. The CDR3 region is CASSPGPQGASSPLHF. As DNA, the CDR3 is TGTGCCAGCTCACCCGGGCCACAGGGGGCATCTTCACCCCTCCACTTT.